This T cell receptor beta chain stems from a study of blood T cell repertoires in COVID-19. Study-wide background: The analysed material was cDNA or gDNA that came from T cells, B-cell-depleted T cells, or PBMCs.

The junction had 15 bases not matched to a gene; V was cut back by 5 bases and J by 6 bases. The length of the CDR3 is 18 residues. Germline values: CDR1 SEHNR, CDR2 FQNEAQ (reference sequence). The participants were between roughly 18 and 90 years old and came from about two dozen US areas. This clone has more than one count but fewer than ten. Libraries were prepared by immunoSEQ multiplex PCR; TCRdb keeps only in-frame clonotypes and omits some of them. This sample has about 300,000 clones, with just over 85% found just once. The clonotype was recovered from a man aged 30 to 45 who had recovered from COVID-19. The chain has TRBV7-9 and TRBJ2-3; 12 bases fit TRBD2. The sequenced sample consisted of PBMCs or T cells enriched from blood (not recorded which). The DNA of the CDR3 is TGTGCCAGCAGCGGCCTCGACCGGACTAGCGGGGCTTTTGATACGCAGTATTTT. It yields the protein CASSGLDRTSGAFDTQYF.